This record concerns one T cell receptor beta chain sequence. This record comes from a study of blood T cells in healthy people across ages. J was trimmed by 1 base and V by 2 bases; bases with no gene match: 4. The CDR3 has 16 residues. CDR1 SGHRS and CDR2 YFSETQ come from the germline V gene. Alongside a J-beta primer mix, a sample-barcoded 5' primer served in a second PCR lasting about 6 to 12 cycles. MiXCR, run by TCRdb on the 5' RACE reads, gives a single entry per CDR3 protein. This sample has fewer than 600,000 distinct CDR3 sequences, with 27% found just once. These data also featured in a second study, about T cells of mothers and their children.

The TCR comes from a boy aged 2 to 10 in good health. The V and J genes are TRBV5-1 and TRBJ2-3, with 10 bases matching TRBD2. The specimen sequenced was blood. DNA for the CDR3: TGCGCCAGCAGCTTTAACCTAGCGGGGGGCACAGATACGCAGTATTTT. This gives the protein CASSFNLAGGTDTQYF.